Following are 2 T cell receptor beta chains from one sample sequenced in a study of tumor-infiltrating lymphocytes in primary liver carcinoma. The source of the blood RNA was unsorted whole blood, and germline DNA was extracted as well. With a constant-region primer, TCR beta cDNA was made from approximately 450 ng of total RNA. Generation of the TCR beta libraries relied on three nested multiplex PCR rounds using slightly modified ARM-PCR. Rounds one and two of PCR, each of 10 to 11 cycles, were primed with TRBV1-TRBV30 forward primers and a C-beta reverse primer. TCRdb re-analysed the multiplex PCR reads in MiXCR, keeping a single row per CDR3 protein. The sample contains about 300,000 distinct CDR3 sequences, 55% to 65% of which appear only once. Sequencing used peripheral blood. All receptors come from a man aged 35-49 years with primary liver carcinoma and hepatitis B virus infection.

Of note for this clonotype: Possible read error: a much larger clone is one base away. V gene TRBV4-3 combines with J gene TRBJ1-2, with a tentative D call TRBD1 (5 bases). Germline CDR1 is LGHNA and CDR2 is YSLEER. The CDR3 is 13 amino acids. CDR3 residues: CAGSQRRGNGYTF. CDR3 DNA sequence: TGCGCCGGCAGCCAACGACGGGGGAATGGCTACACCTTC.

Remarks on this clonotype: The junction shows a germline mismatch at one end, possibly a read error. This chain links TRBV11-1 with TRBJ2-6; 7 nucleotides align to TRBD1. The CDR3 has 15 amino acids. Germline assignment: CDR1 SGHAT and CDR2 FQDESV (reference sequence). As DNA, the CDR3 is TGTGCCAGCAGCTTTGACAGGGTCGGGGCCAACGCCCTGACTTTC. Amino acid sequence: CASSFDRVGANALTF.